This entry is about one T cell receptor beta chain. Its antigen remains unknown. The junction does not match germline at one end; this may be a read error. This sample stems from a study of blood T cells in healthy people across ages. The CDR3 spans 16 residues. Findings of the study overall: Unknown donor CMV status possibly confounded expanded clonotype changes.

Primed by a sample-barcoded 5' primer and a J-beta primer mix, a second PCR proceeded for about 7 to 11 cycles. TCRdb redid the calling of the 5' RACE reads with MiXCR, one entry per CDR3 protein. The table shows around 1,800,000 distinct CDR3 sequences, with about 39% occurring only once. The TCR comes from a human donor in good health. The sequenced sample was blood. The rearrangement links TRBV12-3 or TRBV12-4 to TRBJ2-1; D gene ambiguous. In DNA form, the CDR3 reads TGCGCCAGTATGAAGCAGGTAGGGCAATCCTACAATGAGCAGTTCTTC. Encoded protein: CASMKQVGQSYNEQFF.